Shown below are 29 T cell receptor beta chains from a single sample sequenced in a study of early stage breast cancer tumors. Some clones are missing from TCRdb's copy, which holds only in-frame ones; the method was immunoSEQ multiplex PCR. The table lists around 40,000 clones, about 78% of them singletons. Material for sequencing was blood. Every receptor here comes from a person between 45 and 65 years old with breast cancer.

The chain combines TRBV11-2 with TRBJ1-3, with D uncertain. The germline V and J ends were trimmed by 5 bases and 6 bases, with 14 bases remaining between them. Germline V lookup: CDR1 SGHAT, CDR2 FQNNGV. The CDR3 contains 14 residues. The CDR3 coding sequence is TGTGCCAGCAGCCCCTCGGCTAGTCTAAACACCATATATTTT. Translation: CASSPSASLNTIYF. Together with reference TRBV11-2 and TRBJ1-3, the CDR3 gives the full variable domain: EAGVAQSPRYKIIEKRQSVAFWCNPISGHATLYWYQQILGQGPKLLIQFQNNGVVDDSQLPKDRFSAERLKGVDSTLKIQPAKLEDSAVYLCASSPSASLNTIYFGEGSWLTVV.

J is TRBJ2-1 and V is TRBV15; 14 bases are shared with TRBD2. V shed 5 bases and J 6 bases; nucleotides not matched to a gene: 6. CDR3 length: 16 residues. CDR1 and CDR2 (germline): LNHNV, YYDKDF (reference sequence). CDR3 in DNA: TGTGCCACCAGCGTTCGACTAGCGGGAGGGTCCAATGAGCAGTTCTTC. Residues: CATSVRLAGGSNEQFF.

The rearrangement links TRBV4-3 to TRBJ2-5; 8 bases align to TRBD2. V was clipped by 7 bases and J by 2 bases; unmatched bases: 3. The CDR3 spans 13 residues. From germline, CDR1 is LGHNA and CDR2 YSLEER. CDR3 sequence (DNA): TGCGCCAGCAAAGTAGCGGGGCAAGAGACCCAGTACTTC. Translated, it gives CASKVAGQETQYF.

The J gene is TRBJ1-2, the V gene TRBV25-1; 7 positions agree with TRBD1. Germline CDR1 and CDR2: MGHDK and SYGVNS. This CDR3 is 15 amino acids long. V dropped 2 bases and J dropped 5; count of bases not matched to a gene: 8. CDR3 loop: CASSEDVTGRYGYTF. Here the CDR3 DNA reads TGTGCCAGCAGTGAAGATGTGACAGGGCGGTATGGCTACACCTTC.

V gene TRBV28 combines with J gene TRBJ2-3, with 10 bases matching TRBD2. The CDR3 spans 16 residues. V was clipped by 4 bases and J by 2 bases; unmatched bases: 6. CDR1 MDHEN and CDR2 SYDVKM come from the germline V gene. The CDR3 sequence is CASSSLTSGATDTQYF. The CDR3 DNA sequence: TGTGCCAGCAGTTCCCTAACTAGCGGGGCCACAGATACGCAGTATTTT.

This chain joins TRBV4-3 and TRBJ1-1; the D is unclear. This CDR3 has 14 amino acids. CDR1 is LGHNA and CDR2 is YSLEER in the germline V gene. V was shortened by 1 base and J by 7 bases, with 13 bases between the two germline ends. Written as DNA, the CDR3 is TGCGCCAGCAGCCAAGGACATCGCAGTGGTGAAGCTTTCTTT. The encoded protein is CASSQGHRSGEAFF.

This chain uses TRBV7-3 with TRBJ2-3; 8 nucleotides match TRBD2. CDR3 length equals 15 residues. V dropped 5 bases and J dropped 2; count of bases not matched to a gene: 6. Germline V gene lookup returns CDR1 SGHTA and CDR2 FQGTGA. The CDR3 loop is CASSTSGGATDTQYF. The CDR3 DNA follows: TGTGCCAGCAGCACCAGCGGGGGAGCCACAGATACGCAGTATTTT.

A note on this clone: At one end, the junction sequence differs from germline, possibly due to a read error. The chain recombines TRBV11-2 with TRBJ1-1, with D perhaps matching TRBD1 (6 bases). Per the germline V gene, CDR1 is SGHAT and CDR2 is FQNNGV. This CDR3 is built from 12 residues. CDR3 protein: CASSWGHTEAFF. The DNA of the CDR3 is TGTGCCAGCAGCTGGGGGCACACTGAGGCTTTCTTT.

The V and J genes are TRBV11-2 and TRBJ2-6, with a weak D call TRBD2 (6 bases). The CDR3 is 15 amino acids. The germline V gene has CDR1 SGHAT and CDR2 FQNNGV. Trimming cost V 1 base and J 2 bases, with 6 bases left between them. The CDR3 region has the DNA TGTGCCAGCAGCTTAGGGAGGGCTGGGGCCAACGTCCTGACTTTC. It specifies CASSLGRAGANVLTF. Variable domain in full (rest from reference TRBV11-2 and TRBJ2-6): EAGVAQSPRYKIIEKRQSVAFWCNPISGHATLYWYQQILGQGPKLLIQFQNNGVVDDSQLPKDRFSAERLKGVDSTLKIQPAKLEDSAVYLCASSLGRAGANVLTFGAGSRLTVL.

This clone was found a few times. V and J are TRBV11-2 and TRBJ2-7, with 7 nucleotides matching TRBD2. This CDR3 region has 15 residues. The V gene's germline CDR1 is SGHAT and CDR2 FQNNGV. V shed 1 base and J 0 bases; nucleotides not matched to a gene: 3. CDR3: CASSLAAGPSYEQYV. As DNA, the CDR3 is TGTGCCAGCAGCTTAGCAGCGGGGCCCTCCTACGAGCAGTACGTC.

Points on this clone: An end of the junction does not agree with germline; a read error may underlie this. The chain joins TRBV7-7 to TRBJ2-6, with no clear D. CDR3 length: 12 amino acids. The germline gives CDR1 SSHAT, CDR2 FNYEAQ (reference sequence). CDR3 DNA: TGTGCTAGCATTAGTTCGGCCAACGTCCTGACTTTC. Translation: CASISSANVLTF.

The chain is built from TRBV5-1 and TRBJ2-1; perhaps TRBD2 as D (5 bases). Germline CDR1 SGHRS, CDR2 YFSETQ. The CDR3 contains 14 residues. The germline V and J ends were trimmed by 0 bases and 9 bases, with 13 bases remaining between them. CDR3 in DNA: TGCGCCAGCAGCTTGGGGTCTGGAGGAACTGAGCAGTTCTTC. This translates into CASSLGSGGTEQFF.

The chain is built from TRBV5-6 and TRBJ1-5, with D maybe TRBD1 (5 bases). Germline loops: CDR1 SGHDT, CDR2 YYEEEE. The V gene lost 4 bases and the J gene lost 7 bases, with 21 bases spanning the gap. The CDR3 totals 16 residues. CDR3 in amino acids: CASSNRVMGGGQPQHF. The CDR3 region has the DNA TGTGCCAGCAGCAACCGTGTGATGGGGGGGGGACAGCCCCAGCATTTT.

The genes are TRBV6-1 and TRBJ2-5, with D possibly being TRBD1 (6 bases). This CDR3 spans 12 amino acids. The germline V gene has CDR1 MNHNS and CDR2 SASEGT. Trimming cost V 11 bases and J 2 bases, with 12 bases left between them. For the CDR3, the DNA is TGTGCCGGACAGACTGAACAAGAGACCCAGTACTTC. It specifies CAGQTEQETQYF.

This chain uses TRBV5-4 with TRBJ2-4, with TRBD1 matching over 7 bases. This CDR3 region has 16 residues. The ends lost 3 bases at V and 0 bases at J; junction bases unmatched: 6. Looked up from germline, CDR1 is SGHNT and CDR2 is YYREEE (reference sequence). The CDR3 spells CASSSRQGLAKNIQYF. The CDR3 DNA reads as TGTGCCAGCAGCTCTAGACAGGGCCTAGCCAAAAACATTCAGTACTTC.

This clone showed up just a few times. This sequence joins TRBV11-1 and TRBJ2-3; 7 bases fit TRBD1. Germline CDR1 SGHAT, CDR2 FQDESV (reference sequence). The trim removed 5 bases at V and 4 bases at J, leaving 9 bases unmatched. This CDR3 contains 15 residues. The CDR3: CASSGGQKKPDTQYF. CDR3 nucleotide sequence: TGTGCCAGCAGCGGGGGACAGAAAAAACCAGATACGCAGTATTTT.

V and J are TRBV5-6 and TRBJ2-5; D is possibly TRBD1 (6 bases). V gave up 3 bases and J gave up 3 bases, with 15 bases separating them. The V gene's germline CDR1 is SGHDT and CDR2 YYEEEE. The CDR3 spans 15 residues. The CDR3, as DNA: TGTGCCAGCAGCTCTCCCTCACAGGGAAAAGAGACCCAGTACTTC. Encoded protein: CASSSPSQGKETQYF.

The chain links TRBV4-1 to TRBJ2-1; 13 nucleotides align to TRBD2. Germline trimming cut 4 bases from V and 9 bases from J; bases unmatched to any gene: 18. This CDR3 contains 19 residues. Germline CDR1 reads MGHRA; CDR2 reads YSYEKL. CDR3 bases: TGCGCCAGCAGCCCGAGCTCCCTCGGACTAGCGGGAGACGGGGGTGAGCAGTTCTTC. It codes for CASSPSSLGLAGDGGEQFF.

This clone has more than one count but fewer than ten. The chain combines TRBV7-2 with TRBJ1-1; D ambiguous. The CDR3 runs to 12 residues. The V gene's germline CDR1 is SGHTA and CDR2 FQGNSA. The V and J ends lost 6 bases and 4 bases respectively, with 9 bases between them. CDR3 coding DNA: TGTGCCAGCAGTTTCTTCGGCACTGAAGCTTTCTTT. This translates into CASSFFGTEAFF.

This chain joins TRBV6-6 and TRBJ1-2; weak D call: TRBD1 (6 bases). The V end was cut by 8 bases, the J end by 5 bases, with 15 bases between. CDR1 and CDR2 (germline): MNHNY, SVGAGI (reference sequence). The CDR3 length is 13 residues. The CDR3 loop reads CASGRAGEYGYTF. The CDR3 DNA is TGTGCCAGCGGGCGGGCAGGGGAGTATGGCTACACCTTC.

V is TRBV27 and J is TRBJ1-4; D ambiguous. The germline V and J ends were trimmed by 2 bases and 6 bases, with 10 bases remaining between them. There are 14 residues in the CDR3. CDR1 and CDR2 from the germline V gene are MNHEY and SMNVEV (reference sequence). The CDR3 DNA sequence: TGTGCCAGCAGTTTAGTAGGGAGTCATGAAAAACTGTTTTTT. It codes for CASSLVGSHEKLFF.

This rearrangement joins TRBV29-1 to TRBJ1-5; TRBD1 is a possible D gene (6 bases). Germline V CDR1 and CDR2: SQVTM, ANQGSEA. Trimming stripped 6 bases from V and 5 bases from J, with 14 bases between. The CDR3 totals 13 residues. The CDR3 DNA reads TGCAGCGTGGGGACAAATACCTATCAGCCCCAGCATTTT. It encodes CSVGTNTYQPQHF. Combining the CDR3 with reference TRBV29-1 and TRBJ1-5 gives the whole variable domain SAVISQKPSRDICQRGTSLTIQCQVDSQVTMMFWYRQQPGQSLTLIATANQGSEATYESGFVIDKFPISRPNLTFSTLTVSNMSPEDSSIYLCSVGTNTYQPQHFGDGTRLSIL.

The chain is built from TRBV9 and TRBJ2-3, with 13 nucleotides matching TRBD2. The ends lost 4 bases at V and 0 bases at J; junction bases unmatched: 11. Looked up from germline, CDR1 is SGDLS and CDR2 is YYNGEE. The CDR3 runs to 19 residues. In DNA form, the CDR3 reads TGTGCCAGCAGCTTATCAAATAGGACTAGCGGGGGTAGCACAGATACGCAGTATTTT. Encoded protein: CASSLSNRTSGGSTDTQYF.

The V gene is TRBV6-1, the J gene TRBJ1-3; D is unresolved. This CDR3 has 15 amino acids. CDR1 is MNHNS and CDR2 is SASEGT in the germline V gene. V gave up 3 bases and J gave up 4 bases, with 13 bases separating them. In nucleotides, the CDR3 is TGTGCCAGCAGTGATTCAGACTGGGTGGGAAACACCATATATTTT. It translates to CASSDSDWVGNTIYF.

The gene calls are TRBV7-8 and TRBJ1-2; D might be TRBD1 (5 bases). Trimming cost V 5 bases and J 3 bases, with 10 bases left between them. The germline gives CDR1 SGHVS, CDR2 FQNEAQ. The CDR3 consists of 13 residues. Here the CDR3 reads CASSIKTDYGYTF. The CDR3 DNA is TGTGCCAGCAGCATCAAGACAGACTATGGCTACACCTTC. The full variable domain, its missing parts supplied by reference TRBV7-8 and TRBJ1-2, is GAGVSQSPRYKVAKRGQDVALRCDPISGHVSLFWYQQALGQGPEFLTYFQNEAQLDKSGLPSDRFFAERPEGSVSTLKIQRTQQEDSAVYLCASSIKTDYGYTFGSGTRLTVV.

The chain is built from TRBV15 and TRBJ1-3; D not resolved. The CDR3 is 14 amino acids. V lost 2 bases and J lost 2, with 7 bases in between. Germline-derived CDR1 and CDR2 are LNHNV and YYDKDF (reference sequence). The CDR3 loop is CATSRRGAGNTIYF. In DNA form, the CDR3 reads TGTGCCACCAGCAGAAGAGGAGCTGGAAACACCATATATTTT.

The V gene is TRBV20-1, the J gene TRBJ2-7; D is possibly TRBD1 (6 bases). Per germline, CDR1 DFQATT and CDR2 SNEGSKA (reference sequence). The V gene lost 5 bases and the J gene lost 3 bases, with 8 bases spanning the gap. The CDR3 has 11 amino acids. The DNA for the CDR3 is TGCAGTGCTTGGGACAACTACGAGCAGTACTTC. Protein sequence: CSAWDNYEQYF.

V usage is TRBV11-1 and J usage is TRBJ2-7; D might be TRBD2 (6 bases). Germline values: CDR1 SGHAT, CDR2 FQDESV (reference sequence). This CDR3 contains 14 residues. V was pared by 3 bases and J by 5 bases, with 14 bases between. CDR3 sequence: CASSFYGSPDEQYF. The CDR3 bases are TGTGCCAGCAGCTTCTACGGGAGCCCCGACGAGCAGTACTTC.

The V call is TRBV7-2, the J call TRBJ1-4; 10 positions agree with TRBD1. CDR1 is SGHTA, CDR2 FQGNSA, per germline. V lost 5 bases and J lost 0; bases outside the gene matches: 6. The CDR3 runs 17 residues. The CDR3 DNA is TGTGCCAGCAGCCCTAGGACAGGGGGGACAACTAATGAAAAACTGTTTTTT. Its translation is CASSPRTGGTTNEKLFF.